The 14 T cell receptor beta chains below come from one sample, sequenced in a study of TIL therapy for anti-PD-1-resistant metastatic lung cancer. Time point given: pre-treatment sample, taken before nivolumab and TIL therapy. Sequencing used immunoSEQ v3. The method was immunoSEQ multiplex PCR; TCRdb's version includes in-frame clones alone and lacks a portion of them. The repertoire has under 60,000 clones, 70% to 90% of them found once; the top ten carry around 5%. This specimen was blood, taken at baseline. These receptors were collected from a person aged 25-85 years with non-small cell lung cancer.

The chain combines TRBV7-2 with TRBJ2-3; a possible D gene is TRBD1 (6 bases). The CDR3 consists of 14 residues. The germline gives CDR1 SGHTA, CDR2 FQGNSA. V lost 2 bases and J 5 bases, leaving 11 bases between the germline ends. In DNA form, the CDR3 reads TGTGCCAGCAGCTTAATGGGGGCGGAAGATACGCAGTATTTT. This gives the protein CASSLMGAEDTQYF.

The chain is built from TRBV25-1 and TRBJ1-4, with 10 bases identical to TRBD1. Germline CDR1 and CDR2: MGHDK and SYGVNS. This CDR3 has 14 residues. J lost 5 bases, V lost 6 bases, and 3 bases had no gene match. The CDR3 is CASRETGGNEKLFF. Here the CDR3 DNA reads TGTGCCAGCAGGGAGACAGGGGGCAATGAAAAACTGTTTTTT.

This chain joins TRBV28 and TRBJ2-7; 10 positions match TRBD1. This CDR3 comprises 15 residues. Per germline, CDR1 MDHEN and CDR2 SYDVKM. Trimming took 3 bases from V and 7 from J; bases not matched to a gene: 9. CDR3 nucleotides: TGTGCCAGCAGTTTGCCCGGGACAGGGGTTTTTGAGCAGTACTTC. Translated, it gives CASSLPGTGVFEQYF.

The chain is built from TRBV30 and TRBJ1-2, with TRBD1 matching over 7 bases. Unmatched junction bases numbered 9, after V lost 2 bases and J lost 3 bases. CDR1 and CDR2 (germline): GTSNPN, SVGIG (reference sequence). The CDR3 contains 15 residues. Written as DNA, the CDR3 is TGTGCCTGGAGTCCAAAGGGGGCGTGGTACTATGGCTACACCTTC. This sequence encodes CAWSPKGAWYYGYTF.

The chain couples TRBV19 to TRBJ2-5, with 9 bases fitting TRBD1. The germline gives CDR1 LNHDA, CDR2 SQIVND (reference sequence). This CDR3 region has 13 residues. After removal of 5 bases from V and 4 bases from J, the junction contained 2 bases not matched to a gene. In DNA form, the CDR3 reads TGTGCCAGTAGTGGACAGGGGACAGAGACCCAGTACTTC. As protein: CASSGQGTETQYF. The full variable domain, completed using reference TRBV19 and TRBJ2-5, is DGGITQSPKYLFRKEGQNVTLSCEQNLNHDAMYWYRQDPGQGLRLIYYSQIVNDFQKGDIAEGYSVSREKKESFPLTVTSAQKNPTAFYLCASSGQGTETQYFGPGTRLLVL.

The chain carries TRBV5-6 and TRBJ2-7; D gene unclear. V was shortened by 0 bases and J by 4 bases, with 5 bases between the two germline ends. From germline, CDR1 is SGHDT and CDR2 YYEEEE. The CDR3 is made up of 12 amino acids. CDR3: CASSLGQYEQYF. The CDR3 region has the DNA TGTGCCAGCAGCTTGGGGCAGTACGAGCAGTACTTC.

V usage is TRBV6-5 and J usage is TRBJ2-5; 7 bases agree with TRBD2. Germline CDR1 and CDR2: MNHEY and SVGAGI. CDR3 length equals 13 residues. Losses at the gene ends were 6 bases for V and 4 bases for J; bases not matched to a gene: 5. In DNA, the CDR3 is TGTGCCAGCAGCGGACTAGAAGTAGAGACCCAGTACTTC. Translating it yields CASSGLEVETQYF.

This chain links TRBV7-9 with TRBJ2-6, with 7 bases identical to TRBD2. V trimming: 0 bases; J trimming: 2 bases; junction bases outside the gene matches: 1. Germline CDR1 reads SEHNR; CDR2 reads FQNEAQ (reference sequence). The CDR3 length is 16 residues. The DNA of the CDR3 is TGTGCCAGCAGCTTAGCGGGGGGGACTGGGGCCAACGTCCTGACTTTC. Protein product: CASSLAGGTGANVLTF.

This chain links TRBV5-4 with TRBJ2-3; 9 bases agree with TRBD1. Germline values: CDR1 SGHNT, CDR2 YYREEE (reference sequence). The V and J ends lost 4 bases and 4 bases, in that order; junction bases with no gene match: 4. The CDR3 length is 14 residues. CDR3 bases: TGTGCCAGCAGCGGGGACAGGGCCGCAGATACGCAGTATTTT. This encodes CASSGDRAADTQYF.

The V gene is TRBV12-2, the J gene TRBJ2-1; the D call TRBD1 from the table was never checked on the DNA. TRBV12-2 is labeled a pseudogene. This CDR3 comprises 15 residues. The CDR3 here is CASRHRDRGLHEQFF. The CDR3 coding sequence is TGTGCAAGTCGCCACCGGGACAGGGGGCTGCATGAGCAGTTCTTC.

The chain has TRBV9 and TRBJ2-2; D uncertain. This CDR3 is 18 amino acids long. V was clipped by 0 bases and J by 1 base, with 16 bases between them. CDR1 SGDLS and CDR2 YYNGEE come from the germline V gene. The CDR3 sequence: CASSVGRGIQKNTGELFF. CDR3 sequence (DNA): TGTGCCAGCAGCGTAGGTAGAGGTATACAGAAGAACACCGGGGAGCTGTTTTTT.

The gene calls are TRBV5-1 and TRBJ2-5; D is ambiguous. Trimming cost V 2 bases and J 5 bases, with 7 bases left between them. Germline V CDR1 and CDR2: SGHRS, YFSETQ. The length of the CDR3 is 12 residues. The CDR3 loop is CASSLYGETQYF. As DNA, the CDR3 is TGCGCCAGCAGCTTATATGGGGAGACCCAGTACTTC.

The DNA of the CDR3 is TGTGCCAGCAAACTGGCGTCAAGAGAAAAACTGTTTTTT. Protein sequence: CASKLASREKLFF. The chain joins TRBV6-5 to TRBJ1-4; D gene uncertain. The V end was cut by 7 bases, the J end by 8 bases, with 14 bases between. The germline CDR1 and CDR2 sequences are MNHEY and SVGAGI. The CDR3 is made up of 13 amino acids.

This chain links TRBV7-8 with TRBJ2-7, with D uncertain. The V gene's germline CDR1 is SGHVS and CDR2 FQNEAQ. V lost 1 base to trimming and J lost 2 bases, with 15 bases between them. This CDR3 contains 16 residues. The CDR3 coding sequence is TGTGCCAGCAGCTTAGGGTGGTTGGACGGAACCTACGAGCAGTACTTC. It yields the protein CASSLGWLDGTYEQYF.